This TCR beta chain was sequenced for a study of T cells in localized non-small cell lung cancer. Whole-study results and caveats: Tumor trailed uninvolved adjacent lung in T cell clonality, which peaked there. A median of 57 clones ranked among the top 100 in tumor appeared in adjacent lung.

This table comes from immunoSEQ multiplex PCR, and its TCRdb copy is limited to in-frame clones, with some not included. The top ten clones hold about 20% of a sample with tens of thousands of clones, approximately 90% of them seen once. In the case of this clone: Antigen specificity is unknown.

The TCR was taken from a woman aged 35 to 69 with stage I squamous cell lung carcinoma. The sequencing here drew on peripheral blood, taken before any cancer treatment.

The CDR3: CASSLTVASGGAGNEQFF. The CDR3 bases are TGTGCCAGCAGCTTAACCGTCGCTAGCGGGGGGGCCGGAAATGAGCAGTTCTTC. The chain uses TRBV7-3 and TRBJ2-1; 12 positions agree with TRBD2. Trimming cost V 0 bases and J 7 bases; bases outside gene matches: 10. The CDR3 spans 18 residues. The germline gives CDR1 SGHTA, CDR2 FQGTGA. The full variable domain, with the rest looked up from reference TRBV7-3 and TRBJ2-1, is GAGVSQTPSNKVTEKGKYVELRCDPISGHTALYWYRQSLGQGPEFLIYFQGTGAADDSGLPNDRFFAVRPEGSVSTLKIQRTERGDSAVYLCASSLTVASGGAGNEQFFGPGTRLTVL.